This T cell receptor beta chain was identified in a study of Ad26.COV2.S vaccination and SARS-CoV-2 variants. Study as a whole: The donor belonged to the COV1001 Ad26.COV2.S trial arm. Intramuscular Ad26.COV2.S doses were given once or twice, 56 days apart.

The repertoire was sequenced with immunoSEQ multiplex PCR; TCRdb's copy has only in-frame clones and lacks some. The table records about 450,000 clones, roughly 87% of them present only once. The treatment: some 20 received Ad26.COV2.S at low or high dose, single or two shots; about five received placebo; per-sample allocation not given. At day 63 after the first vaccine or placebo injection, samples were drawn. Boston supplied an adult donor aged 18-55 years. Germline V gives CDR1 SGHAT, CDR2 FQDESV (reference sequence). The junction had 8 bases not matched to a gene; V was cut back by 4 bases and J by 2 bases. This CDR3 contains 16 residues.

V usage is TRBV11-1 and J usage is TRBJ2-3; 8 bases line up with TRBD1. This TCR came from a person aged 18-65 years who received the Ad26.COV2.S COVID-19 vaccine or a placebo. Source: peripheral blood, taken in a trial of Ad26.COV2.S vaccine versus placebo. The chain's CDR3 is CASSSRRDRLTDTQYF. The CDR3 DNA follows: TGTGCCAGCAGCTCACGCCGGGACAGGCTCACAGATACGCAGTATTTT.